This T cell receptor beta chain comes out of a study of blood T cell repertoires in COVID-19. Study-wide context: Sample material is recorded as cDNA or gDNA derived from T cells, B-cell-depleted T cells, or PBMCs.

V lost 0 bases and J lost 4; bases outside the gene matches: 7. The germline gives CDR1 SGDLS, CDR2 YYNGEE. The CDR3 contains 17 residues. In the original analysis: Amplification of reference gene primers was used by the study to estimate nucleated cell counts. Clones were read by immunoSEQ multiplex PCR, and TCRdb kept only the in-frame ones, dropping some. The D gene and trimming were derived from the DNA, and the V and J assignments and clone size from that table. Of approximately 30,000 clones listed, roughly three quarters are singletons. This chain uses TRBV9 with TRBJ2-6; 7 bases match TRBD1. Sequencing was carried out using peripheral blood. The receptor was isolated from a man aged 70 or older with acute or convalescent COVID-19. The CDR3 coding sequence is TGTGCCAGCAGCGTAGGCCCCGGGACAGTCGGGGCCAACGTCCTGACTTTC. This sequence encodes CASSVGPGTVGANVLTF.